A selection of T cell receptor beta chains follows, all from one sample in a study of blood T cells in healthy people across ages. TCRdb used MiXCR to reprocess the 5' RACE reads, holding one entry per CDR3 protein. The repertoire holds approximately 320,000 distinct CDR3 sequences, with 27% as singletons. Sequenced material: blood. The receptor set was obtained from a woman aged 70-85 years in good health. CDR3s include the opening cysteine and the closing phenylalanine or tryptophan. D genes are given only for firm matches. Some rows mark clone size as missing; the rest say once, few, many or name a class of expanded clone.

CASSQSGVSSYEQYF,TGTGCCAGCAGTCAGAGCGGGGTAAGCTCCTACGAGCAGTACTTC,few,TRBJ2-7,TRBD2,TRBV12-3/TRBV12-4
CASSPPIPGQGAAEQYF,TGTGCCAGCTCACCACCAATACCGGGACAGGGGGCGGCCGAGCAGTACTTC,-,TRBJ2-7,TRBD1,TRBV18
CASSPSNTDTQYF,TGTGCCAGCAGCCCCTCAAACACAGATACGCAGTATTTT,-,TRBJ2-3,-,TRBV7-2
CSAVTSGNSREQFF,TGCAGCGCCGTGACTAGCGGGAATAGTCGGGAGCAGTTCTTC,-,TRBJ2-1,TRBD2,TRBV29-1
CASSLSSYGNTGELFF,TGTGCCAGCAGTTTAAGTAGTTACGGGAACACCGGGGAGCTGTTTTTT,-,TRBJ2-2,-,TRBV12-3/TRBV12-4
CSVEVNADTQYF,TGCAGCGTTGAAGTCAATGCAGATACGCAGTATTTT,-,TRBJ2-3,-,TRBV29-1
CASSLTLTGELFF,TGTGCCAGCAGTCTAACCCTAACCGGGGAGCTGTTTTTT,few,TRBJ2-2,-,TRBV7-9
CASSFKGSGELFF,TGTGCCAGCAGTTTTAAAGGGAGCGGGGAGCTGTTTTTT,few,TRBJ2-2,-,TRBV12-3/TRBV12-4
CATSGSVNEQFF,TGTGCCACCAGTGGGAGCGTGAATGAGCAGTTCTTC,-,TRBJ2-1,-,TRBV27
CASSLSGWGSGSTDTQYF,TGTGCCAGCAGTTTATCGGGGTGGGGTAGCGGAAGCACAGATACGCAGTATTTT,-,TRBJ2-3,-,TRBV27
CASSPPSSLQYF,TGTGCCAGCAGTCCCCCGAGTTCTCTTCAGTACTTC,few,TRBJ2-4,-,TRBV28
CSARLRGGEKLFF,TGCAGTGCTAGACTCCGAGGGGGTGAAAAACTGTTTTTT,once,TRBJ1-4,-,TRBV20-1
CASSQDNGNYGYTF,TGTGCCAGCAGCCAAGATAACGGCAACTATGGCTACACCTTC,-,TRBJ1-2,-,TRBV4-2
CASSQLAGVADTQYF,TGCGCCAGCAGCCAACTAGCGGGAGTGGCAGATACGCAGTATTTT,-,TRBJ2-3,TRBD2,TRBV4-1
CATKGGPSSYNEQFF,TGTGCCACAAAGGGGGGACCCTCCTCCTACAATGAGCAGTTCTTC,few,TRBJ2-1,-,TRBV19
CASSDDGQYYGYTF,TGTGCCAGCAGTGACGACGGACAGTACTATGGCTACACCTTC,-,TRBJ1-2,-,TRBV28